Listed here is a single T cell receptor beta chain. Its antigen is unidentified. This sample stems from a study of CD8+ T cells in alopecia areata. The wider study: Twice a day, 5 to 10 mg of oral tofacitinib was administered to treated patients.

Trimming shortened V by 4 bases and J by 3 bases, and 6 bases separated the two germline ends. The CDR3 runs to 12 residues. CDR1 and CDR2 (germline): GTSNPN, SVGIG (reference sequence). Broader study findings: Mouse data revealed clearer TCR sharing than patient data did, a gap possibly tied to HLA.

Reverse transcribed after extraction, RNA yielded cDNA as the sequencing template. The protocol was immunoSEQ multiplex PCR, while the TCRdb copy is restricted to in-frame clones and leaves out a portion. The table has roughly 150,000 clones, around 47% seen once; the top ten hold over 5.5%. The clonotype originates from a human donor with alopecia areata. This rearrangement joins TRBV30 to TRBJ2-2, with a weak D call TRBD1 (6 bases). Sequenced: CD4+ T cells sorted from blood. The CDR3 sequence: CAWKGDTGELFF. CDR3 nucleotides: TGTGCCTGGAAGGGGGACACCGGGGAGCTGTTTTTT.